The 23 T cell receptor beta chains below all came from one sample that was sequenced in a study of spatial heterogeneity in lung cancer. General study points: Tumors with more nonsynonymous mutations had more expanded intratumoral alpha and beta TCRs.

TCRdb itself ran the 5' RACE reads through MiXCR, one entry per CDR3 protein. The table shows about 6,000 distinct CDR3 sequences, with 13% to 15% occurring only once. These TCRs are of unknown antigen specificity. Time point given: sample taken at primary tumor resection. Here the sequenced sample was lung tumor tissue, taken at surgery. These receptors came from a male donor with early-stage non-small cell lung cancer.

The table lists this clonotype with many counts. The genes are TRBV2 and TRBJ1-5, with a tentative D call TRBD1 (6 bases). The germline CDR1 and CDR2 sequences are SNHLY and FYNNEI. Trimming stripped 3 bases from V and 1 base from J, with 19 bases between. The CDR3 sequence is 18 residues long. CDR3 residues: CASSDGRGGGRSNQPQHF. The CDR3 DNA follows: TGTGCCAGCAGTGATGGGAGGGGGGGCGGCAGGAGCAATCAGCCCCAGCATTTT.

By share of the sample, this clonotype is medium-sized. The chain combines TRBV6-1 with TRBJ1-1; no clear D gene. This CDR3 is 13 amino acids long. The V gene lost 5 bases and the J gene lost 6 bases, with 13 bases spanning the gap. In germline, CDR1 is MNHNS, CDR2 SASEGT. In DNA, the CDR3 is TGTGCCAGCAGTTCCAGTGGTTCGGCTGAAGCTTTCTTT. Residues: CASSSSGSAEAFF.

V and J are TRBV21-1 and TRBJ1-5; TRBD1, the table's D call, was not compared with the DNA. TRBV21-1 is deemed a pseudogene. The CDR3 has 20 residues. CDR3 in DNA: TGTGCCAGCAGCAAAACCCTAGACGTTCCCCTTGCTTATAGCAATCAGCCCCAGCATTTT. Its translation is CASSKTLDVPLAYSNQPQHF.

About this clonotype itself: A much larger clone sits a single nucleotide away, making a read error possible. This CDR3 is CASRPGQGKPGANVLTF. The CDR3 DNA follows: TGTGCCAGCAGACCAGGACAGGGTAAACCTGGGGCCAACGTCCTGACTTTC. The rearrangement uses TRBV28 and TRBJ2-6; 8 bases are a match to TRBD1. Trimming removed 6 bases from V and 2 bases from J; junction bases left unmatched: 9. The CDR3 contains 17 residues. Germline CDR1 reads MDHEN; CDR2 reads SYDVKM.

A few counts support this clonotype. The rearrangement uses TRBV20-1 and TRBJ2-1; TRBD2 matches 10 bases. The V segment lost 6 bases and the J segment 7 bases; nucleotides outside the gene matches: 12. CDR1 and CDR2 (germline): DFQATT, SNEGSKA (reference sequence). The CDR3 has 15 residues. The CDR3 loop is CSARKPSGRFNEQFF. CDR3 sequence (DNA): TGCAGTGCCCGAAAGCCTAGCGGGAGATTTAATGAGCAGTTCTTC.

In its sample, this clonotype was seen many times. The chain couples TRBV10-3 to TRBJ2-3; D is ambiguous. Trimming left V 4 bases short and J 2 bases short, with 10 bases between. CDR1 is ENHRY and CDR2 is SYGVKD in the germline V gene. This CDR3 region has 14 residues. CDR3 protein: CAISARRDTDTQYF. As DNA, the CDR3 is TGTGCCATCAGTGCGCGAAGGGACACAGATACGCAGTATTTT.

This clonotype was seen many times. The rearrangement links TRBV7-9 to TRBJ2-1; TRBD2 matches 9 bases. CDR1 is SEHNR and CDR2 is FQNEAQ in the germline V gene (reference sequence). The V segment lost 4 bases and the J segment 5 bases; nucleotides outside the gene matches: 9. The CDR3 covers 16 residues. CDR3 region: CASSSPTSGAHNEQFF. The DNA of the CDR3 is TGTGCCAGCAGCTCCCCGACTAGCGGAGCTCACAATGAGCAGTTCTTC.

The V gene is TRBV7-2, the J gene TRBJ1-1, with D maybe TRBD1 (5 bases). The CDR3 extends over 19 amino acids. V shed 3 bases and J shed 1 base, with 24 bases lying between them. Germline CDR1 is SGHTA and CDR2 is FQGNSA. In DNA form, the CDR3 reads TGTGCCAGCAGCTTGGAGCTGTACGGGACCCATCTACCGAACACTGAAGCTTTCTTT. The encoded protein is CASSLELYGTHLPNTEAFF.

This clonotype has at least ten counts. The CDR3 loop reads CASSPGYNEQFF. DNA for the CDR3: TGTGCCAGCTCACCCGGATACAATGAGCAGTTCTTC. This chain links TRBV18 with TRBJ2-1; unclear D gene. The CDR3 extends over 12 amino acids. CDR1 and CDR2 from the germline V gene are KGHSH and LQKENI. V lost 3 bases, J lost 4 bases, and 4 bases lay in between.

By frequency in the sample, this clonotype is large. J is TRBJ1-2 and V is TRBV7-4, with D unclear. The CDR3 length is 13 residues. The germline V and J ends were trimmed by 3 bases and 4 bases, with 9 bases remaining between them. Germline CDR1 and CDR2: SGHVT and SQSDAQ. CDR3 DNA sequence: TGTGCCAGCAGCTTGGGGAGTTTCTATGGCTACACCTTC. It specifies CASSLGSFYGYTF.

This clonotype was detected a few times. The V and J genes are TRBV27 and TRBJ2-5; either TRBD1 or TRBD2 may fit D (6 bases each). The CDR3 is 13 amino acids. Trimming left V 2 bases short and J 6 bases short, with 10 bases between. CDR1 MNHEY and CDR2 SMNVEV come from the germline V gene (reference sequence). This CDR3 reads CASSLGGGKTQYF. The CDR3 DNA follows: TGTGCCAGCAGTTTAGGAGGGGGAAAGACCCAGTACTTC.

In nucleotides, the CDR3 is TGTGCCAGCAGCCAGATGTCCGGGTCGGGAGATACGCAGTATTTT. This gives the protein CASSQMSGSGDTQYF. The chain carries TRBV14 and TRBJ2-3, with no clear D. This CDR3 comprises 15 residues. Germline CDR1 SGHDN, CDR2 FVKESK. The V end was cut by 3 bases, the J end by 5 bases, with 15 bases between.

This clonotype counts as medium-sized. The chain has TRBV6-2 or TRBV6-3 and TRBJ2-1, with 11 bases aligning to TRBD2. This CDR3 contains 17 residues. Germline CDR1 MNHEY, CDR2 SVGEGT. The junction had 9 bases not matched to a gene; V was cut back by 2 bases and J by 6 bases. CDR3 sequence (DNA): TGTGCCAGCAGTTACCCCCGCGGACTAGCGGGTGGCAATGAGCAGTTCTTC. This codes for CASSYPRGLAGGNEQFF.

This clonotype was recorded many times. The chain has TRBV19 and TRBJ2-7, with 9 bases matching TRBD1. V lost 8 bases and J lost 2; bases outside the gene matches: 10. CDR1 is LNHDA and CDR2 is SQIVND in the germline V gene (reference sequence). The length of the CDR3 is 15 residues. This CDR3 is CASSPTGTGTYEQYF. The CDR3 DNA reads TGTGCCAGTTCCCCAACCGGGACAGGGACCTACGAGCAGTACTTC.

The chain uses TRBV5-4 and TRBJ1-2, with D uncertain. Trimming left V 7 bases short and J 4 bases short, with 23 bases between. CDR1 is SGHNT and CDR2 is YYREEE in the germline V gene (reference sequence). This CDR3 comprises 16 residues. CDR3 amino acids: CASGSNNVGLGYGYTF. DNA of the CDR3: TGTGCCAGCGGCAGCAACAACGTCGGGCTAGGCTATGGCTACACCTTC.

By sample fraction, this clonotype is medium-sized (0.01 to 0.1%). This sequence joins TRBV5-5 and TRBJ1-1; D remains unclear. The V gene's germline CDR1 is SGHKS and CDR2 YYEKEE (reference sequence). The ends were cut back, 2 bases at V and 5 bases at J, with 10 bases in the middle. The CDR3 loop spans 13 amino acids. The CDR3 is CASSLRALTEAFF. The CDR3, as DNA: TGTGCCAGCAGCTTAAGAGCTTTGACTGAAGCTTTCTTT.

This clonotype showed up many times. This chain joins TRBV7-9 and TRBJ2-7, with 9 bases that match TRBD1. CDR3 length: 15 residues. J was trimmed by 2 bases and V by 4 bases; bases with no gene match: 6. Germline V gene data show CDR1 as SEHNR and CDR2 as FQNEAQ (reference sequence). CDR3 nucleotides: TGTGCCAGCAGCTCCCGGGACAGGGTCCCCTACGAGCAGTACTTC. This translates into CASSSRDRVPYEQYF.

This clonotype has only a few counts. With a much larger clone just one base away, this may be a read error. The J gene is TRBJ2-4, the V gene TRBV7-2; D is unclear. There are 16 residues in the CDR3. Germline values: CDR1 SGHTA, CDR2 FQGNSA. V dropped 5 bases and J dropped 4 bases, with 18 bases sitting between them. The CDR3 nucleotides are TGTGCCAGCAGCACCGAGGTGTGGCAGCCGAAAAACATTCAGTACTTC. It yields the protein CASSTEVWQPKNIQYF.

Ten or more counts support this clonotype. The chain uses TRBV6-2 or TRBV6-3 and TRBJ1-5; D possibly corresponds to TRBD1 (6 bases). V was cut by 6 bases and J by 2 bases, with 8 bases left in between. This CDR3 contains 13 residues. Germline assignment: CDR1 MNHEY and CDR2 SVGEGT. The CDR3 region is CASRPGGNQPQHF. The CDR3 DNA sequence: TGTGCCAGCAGACCAGGGGGCAATCAGCCCCAGCATTTT.

This clonotype rates as medium-sized. The chain uses TRBV25-1 and TRBJ2-1, with 10 bases aligning to TRBD2. The CDR3 sequence is 15 residues long. V lost 5 bases to trimming and J lost 0 bases; unmatched junction nucleotides: 1. CDR1 MGHDK and CDR2 SYGVNS come from the germline V gene. The CDR3 protein is CASSPSGSSYNEQFF. In DNA form, the CDR3 reads TGTGCCAGCAGTCCTAGCGGGAGCTCCTACAATGAGCAGTTCTTC.

This clonotype was seen repeatedly, ten times or more. The chain employs TRBV6-2 or TRBV6-3 and TRBJ2-7; D gene uncertain. The V end was cut by 2 bases, the J end by 6 bases, with 8 bases between. Germline lookup yields CDR1 MNHEY and CDR2 SVGEGT. The CDR3 is made up of 12 amino acids. The CDR3 DNA sequence: TGTGCCAGCAGTTACGTCGCACGCGAGCAGTACTTC. Its translation: CASSYVAREQYF.

At least ten counts were recorded for this clonotype. The genes are TRBV7-2 and TRBJ2-5; TRBD2 matches 15 bases. The CDR3 contains 18 residues. The J segment lost 9 bases and the V segment lost 5 bases, leaving 16 bases of the junction unmatched. Germline V CDR1 and CDR2: SGHTA, FQGNSA. The CDR3 spells CASSPRTSGGGRRAAQYF. The CDR3 DNA follows: TGTGCCAGCAGCCCCAGGACTAGCGGGGGGGGCCGGCGGGCGGCCCAGTACTTC.

The rearrangement joins TRBV6-2 or TRBV6-3 to TRBJ1-5; D may be TRBD1 (5 bases). This CDR3 spans 12 amino acids. In germline, CDR1 is MNHEY, CDR2 SVGEGT. The V end was cut by 6 bases, the J end by 10 bases, with 13 bases between. CDR3 protein: CASRAVGGPQHF. The CDR3 DNA follows: TGTGCCAGCAGAGCCGTGGGGGGACCCCAGCATTTT.